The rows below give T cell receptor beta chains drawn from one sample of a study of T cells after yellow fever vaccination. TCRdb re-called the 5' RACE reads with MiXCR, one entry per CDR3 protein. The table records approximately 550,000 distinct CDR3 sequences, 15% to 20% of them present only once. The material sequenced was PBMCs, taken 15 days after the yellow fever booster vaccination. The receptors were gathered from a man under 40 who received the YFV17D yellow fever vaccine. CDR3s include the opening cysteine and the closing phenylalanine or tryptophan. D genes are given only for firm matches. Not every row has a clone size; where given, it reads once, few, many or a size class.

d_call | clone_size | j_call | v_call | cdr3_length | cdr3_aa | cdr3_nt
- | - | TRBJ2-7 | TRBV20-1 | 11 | CSARRGFEQYF | TGCAGTGCGAGGAGGGGGTTCGAGCAGTACTTC
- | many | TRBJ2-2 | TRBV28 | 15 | CASSRGGRNTGELFF | TGTGCCAGCAGTAGGGGCGGAAGGAACACCGGGGAGCTGTTTTTT
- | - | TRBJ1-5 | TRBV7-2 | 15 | CASSLIVGADQPQHF | TGTGCCAGCAGCTTAATAGTAGGGGCGGATCAGCCCCAGCATTTT
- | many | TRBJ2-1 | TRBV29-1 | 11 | CSVDPVDEQFF | TGCAGCGTTGACCCTGTGGATGAGCAGTTCTTC
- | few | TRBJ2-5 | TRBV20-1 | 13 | CSARTEFQETQYF | TGCAGTGCTAGGACAGAGTTCCAAGAGACCCAGTACTTC
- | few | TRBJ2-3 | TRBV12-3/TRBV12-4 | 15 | CASTVDPRSTDTQYF | TGTGCCAGCACCGTTGATCCCCGGAGCACAGATACGCAGTATTTT
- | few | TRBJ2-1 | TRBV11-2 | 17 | CASSSGPADIDYNEQFF | TGTGCCAGCAGCTCCGGGCCCGCGGATATTGACTACAATGAGCAGTTCTTC
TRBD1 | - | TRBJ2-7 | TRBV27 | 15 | CASSLRTGESYEQYF | TGTGCCAGCAGTTTAAGGACAGGAGAATCCTACGAGCAGTACTTC
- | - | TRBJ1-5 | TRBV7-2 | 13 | CASSLGFGQPQHF | TGTGCCAGCAGCTTAGGGTTCGGTCAGCCCCAGCATTTT
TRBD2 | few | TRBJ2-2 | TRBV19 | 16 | CASSNPGLPAGWELFF | TGTGCCAGTAGTAACCCGGGACTACCCGCTGGCTGGGAGCTGTTTTTT
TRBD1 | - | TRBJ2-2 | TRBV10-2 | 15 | CASSGTGGNTGELFF | TGCGCCAGCAGTGGGACAGGGGGTAACACCGGGGAGCTGTTTTTT
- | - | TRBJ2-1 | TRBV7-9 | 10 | CASSKGEQFF | TGTGCCAGCAGCAAGGGAGAGCAGTTCTTC
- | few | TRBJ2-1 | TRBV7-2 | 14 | CASSLSRRAGEQFF | TGTGCCAGCAGCTTAAGTAGGAGGGCTGGTGAGCAGTTCTTC
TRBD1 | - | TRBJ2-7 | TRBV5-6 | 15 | CASSFFGTDAYEQYF | TGTGCCAGCAGCTTTTTCGGGACAGATGCCTACGAGCAGTACTTC
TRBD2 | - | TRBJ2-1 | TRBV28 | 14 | CASTVAGARNEQFF | TGTGCCAGCACCGTAGCGGGAGCTAGGAATGAGCAGTTCTTC
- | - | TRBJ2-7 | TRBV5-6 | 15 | CASSFRERRSYEQYF | TGTGCCAGCAGCTTCCGGGAGAGGCGGTCCTACGAGCAGTACTTC
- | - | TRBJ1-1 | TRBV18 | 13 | CASSPTQNTEAFF | TGTGCCAGCTCACCAACCCAGAACACTGAAGCTTTCTTT
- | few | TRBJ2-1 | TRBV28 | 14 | CASSLNQPYNEQFF | TGTGCCAGCAGTTTGAACCAACCCTACAATGAGCAGTTCTTC